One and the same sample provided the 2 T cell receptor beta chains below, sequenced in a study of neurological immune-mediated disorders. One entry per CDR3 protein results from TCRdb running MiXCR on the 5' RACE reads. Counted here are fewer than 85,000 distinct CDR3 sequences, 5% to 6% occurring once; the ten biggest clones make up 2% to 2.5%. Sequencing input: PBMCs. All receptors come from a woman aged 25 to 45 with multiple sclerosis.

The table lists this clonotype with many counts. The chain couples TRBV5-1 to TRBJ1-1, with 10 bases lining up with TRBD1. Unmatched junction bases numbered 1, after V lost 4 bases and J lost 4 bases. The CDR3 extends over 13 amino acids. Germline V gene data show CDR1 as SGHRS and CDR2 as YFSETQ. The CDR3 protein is CASSRTGGTEAFF. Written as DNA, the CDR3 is TGCGCCAGCAGCCGGACAGGGGGCACTGAAGCTTTCTTT.

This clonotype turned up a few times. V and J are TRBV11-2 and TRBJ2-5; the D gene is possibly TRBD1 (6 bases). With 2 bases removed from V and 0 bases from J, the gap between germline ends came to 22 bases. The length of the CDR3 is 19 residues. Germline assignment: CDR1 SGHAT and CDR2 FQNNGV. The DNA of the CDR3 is TGTGCCAGCAGCTTAATCTCACCTTGGGCAGGGGATGACCAAGAGACCCAGTACTTC. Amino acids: CASSLISPWAGDDQETQYF.